A selection of T cell receptor beta chains follows, all from one sample in a study of cytomegalovirus exposure and HLA in healthy donors. Clones were read by immunoSEQ multiplex PCR, and TCRdb kept only the in-frame ones, dropping some. The sample carries about 170,000 clones, roughly 80% recorded once. The sample was PBMCs. The receptors shown here come from a woman aged 18-30 years in good health and CMV-seronegative. Both conserved end residues are part of each CDR3. Each record gives: V gene, D gene, clone size, J gene, CDR3 protein, CDR3 DNA. D genes are given only for firm matches. Clone size is shown for a subset of rows, as once, few, many or a class of expanded clone.

TRBV7-2	TRBD2	once	TRBJ2-7	CASSFKPPSSGIYYEQYF	TGTGCCAGCAGCTTCAAACCACCTTCTAGCGGTATTTACTACGAGCAGTACTTC
TRBV10-3	TRBD1	-	TRBJ2-5	CAISELDRDVETQYF	TGTGCCATCAGTGAACTGGACAGGGACGTGGAGACCCAGTACTTC
TRBV28	-	-	TRBJ1-1	CASSPRLFRPSTEAFF	TGTGCCAGCAGTCCCCGATTATTCAGGCCGAGCACTGAAGCTTTCTTT
TRBV6-5	TRBD1	-	TRBJ2-1	CASNAGGPGSNEQFF	TGTGCCAGCAATGCAGGGGGCCCGGGATCGAATGAGCAGTTCTTC
TRBV30	-	-	TRBJ2-1	CAWSQTIEYNEQFF	TGTGCCTGGAGTCAGACTATCGAATACAATGAGCAGTTCTTC
TRBV19	TRBD1	-	TRBJ1-4	CASSEWDSRNEKLFF	TGTGCCAGTAGCGAATGGGACAGCCGGAACGAAAAACTGTTTTTT
TRBV5-5	-	-	TRBJ2-5	CASSLVSLQGSYQETQYF	TGTGCCAGCAGCTTGGTGTCGTTGCAGGGTAGTTATCAAGAGACCCAGTACTTC
TRBV7-9	TRBD1	once	TRBJ1-1	CSSSAIRGTGGFTEAFF	TGTTCCAGCAGCGCCATTAGAGGGACAGGGGGTTTTACTGAAGCTTTCTTT
TRBV7-2	TRBD2	-	TRBJ2-7	CASSLASASGRYEQYF	TGTGCCAGCAGCTTAGCGAGCGCTAGCGGGAGGTACGAGCAGTACTTC
TRBV7-8	-	few	TRBJ1-2	CASSLGAVFGYTF	TGTGCCAGCAGCTTAGGGGCAGTCTTTGGCTACACCTTC